A single sample is the source of the 18 T cell receptor beta chains below, sequenced in a study of blood T cell repertoires in COVID-19. The method was immunoSEQ multiplex PCR; TCRdb's version includes in-frame clones alone and lacks a portion of them. Of 150,000 to 160,000 clones listed, around 85% were seen once; the top ten hold about 0.63%. The specimen was peripheral blood. All receptors derive from a man in his sixties with COVID-19, enrolled during active disease.

V and J are TRBV5-1 and TRBJ1-2; 8 positions agree with TRBD1. V was clipped by 4 bases and J by 6 bases; unmatched bases: 8. This CDR3 contains 14 residues. Germline V lookup: CDR1 SGHRS, CDR2 YFSETQ. The DNA for the CDR3 is TGCGCCAGCAGCCGGGATTTGACAGGGGATGGCTACACCTTC. Its translation is CASSRDLTGDGYTF.

J is TRBJ1-1 and V is TRBV5-8, with 12 bases aligning to TRBD1. Trimming cost V 4 bases and J 3 bases; bases outside gene matches: 10. CDR3 length equals 17 residues. Germline CDR1 and CDR2: SGHTS and YDEGEE. The CDR3 loop is CASSRKGTGGPYTEAFF. The DNA of the CDR3 is TGTGCCAGCAGCCGGAAGGGGACAGGGGGCCCATACACTGAAGCTTTCTTT.

The rearrangement joins TRBV5-4 to TRBJ2-7; D is possibly TRBD1 (5 bases). The length of the CDR3 is 14 residues. V was cut by 0 bases and J by 4 bases, with 11 bases left in between. Germline V gene data show CDR1 as SGHNT and CDR2 as YYREEE (reference sequence). For the CDR3, the DNA is TGTGCCAGCAGCTTGGGGCTAGGGGCGTACGAGCAGTACTTC. This codes for CASSLGLGAYEQYF.

The genes are TRBV5-5 and TRBJ2-3, with 12 bases matching TRBD2. Germline assignment: CDR1 SGHKS and CDR2 YYEKEE (reference sequence). The CDR3 is 15 residues long. Unmatched junction bases numbered 5, after V lost 5 bases and J lost 4 bases. The CDR3, as DNA: TGTGCCAGCAGTGGACTAGCGGGGAGGTCAGATACGCAGTATTTT. It codes for CASSGLAGRSDTQYF.

V gene TRBV27 combines with J gene TRBJ2-3; TRBD2 agrees at 12 bases. This CDR3 has 12 residues. Germline V gene sequence: CDR1 MNHEY, CDR2 SMNVEV (reference sequence). Losses at the gene ends were 6 bases for V and 11 bases for J; bases not matched to a gene: 3. CDR3 coding DNA: TGTGCCAGCAGGACTAGCGGGGGTAGGCAGTATTTT. It codes for CASRTSGGRQYF.

The rearrangement joins TRBV9 to TRBJ1-1; the D is unclear. The CDR3 sequence is 13 residues long. V gave up 4 bases and J gave up 5 bases, with 12 bases separating them. Per germline, CDR1 SGDLS and CDR2 YYNGEE. Here the CDR3 reads CASSLEGTTEAFF. The CDR3 region has the DNA TGTGCCAGCAGCTTGGAGGGCACTACTGAAGCTTTCTTT.

This clone came up a few times. The chain carries TRBV6-5 and TRBJ1-2, with 7 bases identical to TRBD1. Looked up from germline, CDR1 is MNHEY and CDR2 is SVGAGI. V trimming: 6 bases; J trimming: 4 bases; junction bases outside the gene matches: 5. The CDR3 runs to 13 residues. DNA for the CDR3: TGTGCCAGCAGGACAGGGAAAGGCTATGGCTACACCTTC. Residues: CASRTGKGYGYTF.

The chain couples TRBV14 to TRBJ1-6; weak D call: TRBD1 (6 bases). The CDR3 totals 13 residues. The V and J ends lost 4 bases and 10 bases respectively, with 11 bases between them. Germline assignment: CDR1 SGHDN and CDR2 FVKESK. CDR3 in amino acids: CASSLRGGSPLHF. DNA of the CDR3: TGTGCCAGCAGCCTCAGGGGTGGATCACCCCTCCACTTT.

The chain is built from TRBV5-1 and TRBJ2-7; D possibly corresponds to TRBD2 (5 bases). Germline CDR1 SGHRS, CDR2 YFSETQ. V was trimmed by 6 bases and J by 3 bases, leaving 16 bases between them. This CDR3 is 14 amino acids long. CDR3 nucleotide sequence: TGCGCCAGCACGCTCGCCCCGGACTTCTACGAGCAGTACTTC. Its translation: CASTLAPDFYEQYF.

The genes are TRBV19 and TRBJ2-2; TRBD1 might be the D (6 bases). This CDR3 has 13 amino acids. The germline V gene encodes CDR1 LNHDA and CDR2 SQIVND (reference sequence). V lost 6 bases and J 8 bases, leaving 13 bases between the germline ends. CDR3 sequence: CASRIRGIGELFF. The CDR3 DNA reads as TGTGCCAGTAGAATAAGGGGGATTGGGGAGCTGTTTTTT.

This chain connects TRBV11-3 to TRBJ1-1; 7 nucleotides align to TRBD1. The trim removed 4 bases at V and 11 bases at J, leaving 13 bases unmatched. CDR1 SGHNT and CDR2 YENEEA come from the germline V gene. CDR3 length: 14 amino acids. In DNA form, the CDR3 reads TGTGCCAGCAGCTCAGTGGACAGGAGAGCCGGGGCTTTCTTT. The encoded protein is CASSSVDRRAGAFF. Full variable domain (outside the CDR3, taken from reference TRBV11-3 and TRBJ1-1): EAGVVQSPRYKIIEKKQPVAFWCNPISGHNTLYWYLQNLGQGPELLIRYENEEAVDDSQLPKDRFSAERLKGVDSTLKIQPAELGDSAVYLCASSSVDRRAGAFFGQGTRLTVV.

The chain recombines TRBV15 with TRBJ2-7; TRBD2 aligns across 8 bases. J was trimmed by 1 base and V by 1 base; bases with no gene match: 6. Germline CDR1 and CDR2: LNHNV and YYDKDF (reference sequence). There are 16 residues in the CDR3. In DNA, the CDR3 is TGTGCCACCAGCAGAGGCTCAGCGGGGGCATCCTACGAGCAGTACTTC. Protein: CATSRGSAGASYEQYF. Filled out from reference TRBV15 and TRBJ2-7, the complete variable domain reads DAMVIQNPRYQVTQFGKPVTLSCSQTLNHNVMYWYQQKSSQAPKLLFHYYDKDFNNEADTPDNFQSRRPNTSFCFLDIRSPGLGDTAMYLCATSRGSAGASYEQYFGPGTRLTVT.

The table lists this clone with a count of one. J is TRBJ1-2 and V is TRBV16; the D gene is possibly TRBD1 (5 bases). Germline CDR1 reads KGHSY; CDR2 reads FQNENV. The CDR3 contains 15 residues. V was shortened by 4 bases and J by 5 bases, with 17 bases between the two germline ends. CDR3 in amino acids: CASSPIEGQKYGYTF. The CDR3 bases are TGTGCCAGCAGCCCTATCGAAGGACAAAAATATGGCTACACCTTC. Filled out from reference TRBV16 and TRBJ1-2, the complete variable domain reads GEEVAQTPKHLVRGEGQKAKLYCAPIKGHSYVFWYQQVLKNEFKFLISFQNENVFDETGMPKERFSAKCLPNSPCSLEIQATKLEDSAVYFCASSPIEGQKYGYTFGSGTRLTVV.

The V gene is TRBV10-3, the J gene TRBJ1-2; unclear D gene. This CDR3 has 11 residues. V shed 3 bases and J shed 5 bases, with 4 bases lying between them. The V gene's germline CDR1 is ENHRY and CDR2 SYGVKD. Here the CDR3 DNA reads TGTGCCATCAGTGACGGGTATGGCTACACCTTC. Its translation: CAISDGYGYTF.

The gene calls are TRBV5-1 and TRBJ1-1; 9 nucleotides align to TRBD1. V lost 4 bases to trimming and J lost 4 bases; unmatched junction nucleotides: 8. CDR3 size: 15 residues. Germline CDR1 reads SGHRS; CDR2 reads YFSETQ. The CDR3 is CASSANTGGITEAFF. CDR3 nucleotides: TGCGCCAGCAGCGCAAACACAGGGGGCATCACTGAAGCTTTCTTT.

This CDR3 is CASSIARGNTGELFF. The CDR3 coding sequence is TGTGCCAGTAGTATAGCTAGGGGTAACACCGGGGAGCTGTTTTTT. The genes are TRBV19 and TRBJ2-2; D perhaps matches TRBD1 (5 bases). The CDR3 has 15 residues. V lost 1 base and J lost 2, with 8 bases in between. Germline lookup yields CDR1 LNHDA and CDR2 SQIVND (reference sequence).

The chain uses TRBV7-3 and TRBJ1-3; D uncertain. This CDR3 is built from 16 residues. The germline gives CDR1 SGHTA, CDR2 FQGTGA. Trimming took off 2 bases at V and 0 bases at J, with 11 bases between the two ends. The CDR3 protein is CASSLGFRGSGNTIYF. CDR3 coding DNA: TGTGCCAGCAGCTTAGGGTTTCGAGGCTCTGGAAACACCATATATTTT.

V usage is TRBV6-5 and J usage is TRBJ2-5; perhaps TRBD2 as D (5 bases). CDR1 MNHEY and CDR2 SVGAGI come from the germline V gene. The CDR3 totals 13 residues. V was clipped by 2 bases and J by 5 bases, with 9 bases between them. The DNA for the CDR3 is TGTGCCAGCAGTTACACTAGGCGGGAGACCCAGTACTTC. Protein sequence: CASSYTRRETQYF.